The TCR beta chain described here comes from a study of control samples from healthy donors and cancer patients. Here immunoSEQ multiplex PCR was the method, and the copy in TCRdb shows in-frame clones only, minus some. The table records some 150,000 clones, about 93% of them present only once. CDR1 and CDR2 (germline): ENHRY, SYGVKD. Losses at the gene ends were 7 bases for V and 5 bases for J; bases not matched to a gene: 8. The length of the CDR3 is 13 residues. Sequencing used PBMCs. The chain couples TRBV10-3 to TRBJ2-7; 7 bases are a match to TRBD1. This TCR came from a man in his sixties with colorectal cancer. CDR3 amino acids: CAITTDRPHEQYF. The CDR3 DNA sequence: TGTGCCATCACTACGGACAGGCCTCACGAGCAGTACTTC.